This section outlines one TCR beta chain sequence together with its context. The sample comes from a study of shared clonotypes between healthy human individuals. CD45RO-negative, CCR7-selected cells formed the naive CD8 fraction, which excluded terminally differentiated effector memory CD45RA+ cells. The data were produced by immunoSEQ multiplex PCR, yet TCRdb's version contains in-frame clones alone and is incomplete. The sample holds roughly 570,000 clones, 95% to 98% seen once. V shed 6 bases and J 4 bases; nucleotides not matched to a gene: 5. The CDR3 spans 14 residues. Per germline, CDR1 MNHEY and CDR2 SMNVEV (reference sequence).

Sequencing used naive CD8+ T cells sorted from blood. The rearrangement links TRBV27 to TRBJ2-1; 8 bases are shared with TRBD2. This TCR was sampled from a man aged 30 to 45 in good health. Written as DNA, the CDR3 is TGTGCCAGCAGACCGGGAGGGCCGTACAATGAGCAGTTCTTC. This codes for CASRPGGPYNEQFF.